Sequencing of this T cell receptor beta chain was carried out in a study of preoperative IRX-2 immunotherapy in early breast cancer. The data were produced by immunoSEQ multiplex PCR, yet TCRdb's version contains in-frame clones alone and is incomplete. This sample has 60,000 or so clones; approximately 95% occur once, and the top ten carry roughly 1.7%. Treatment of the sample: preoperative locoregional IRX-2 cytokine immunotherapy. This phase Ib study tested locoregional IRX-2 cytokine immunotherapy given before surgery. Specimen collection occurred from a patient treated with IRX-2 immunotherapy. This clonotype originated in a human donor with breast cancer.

CDR3 in DNA: TGTGCCAGCGGCTCGACAGGGGCTGTAACCGTCAATGAGCAGTTCTTC. It yields the protein CASGSTGAVTVNEQFF. The V gene is TRBV27, the J gene TRBJ2-1, with 8 bases matching TRBD1. Germline V gives CDR1 MNHEY, CDR2 SMNVEV (reference sequence). J lost 6 bases, V lost 8 bases, and 15 bases had no gene match. This CDR3 comprises 16 residues.